This TCR beta chain was observed in a study of T cell repertoires in cytomegalovirus infection. TCRdb called the reads again in MiXCR, with one record for every CDR3 protein. This table has some 500,000 distinct CDR3 sequences, approximately 40% appearing once. The germline V gene encodes CDR1 SGHTA and CDR2 FQGNSA. The CDR3 length is 12 residues. On this clonotype: As yet, its antigen is unknown. At one of its ends the junction is not consistent with the germline gene, which may arise from a read error.

This sequence joins TRBV7-2 and TRBJ2-7; D might be TRBD2 (6 bases). Sequencing used cultured PBMCs, obtained from culture after CMV antigen stimulation. The receptor's source is a human donor in good health (CMV status not recorded). Some clones in this sample may be carry-over from other donors' samples. This chain's CDR3 is CASSRAGFVLDF. The CDR3 DNA follows: TGTGCCAGCAGCCGGGCGGGGTTTGTGTTGGACTTC.